The 26 T cell receptor beta chains below come from one sample, sequenced in a study of T-cell memory formation after mild COVID-19. TCRdb reprocessed the 5' RACE reads with MiXCR, giving one entry per CDR3 protein. The sample yields 280,000 or so distinct CDR3 sequences, less than 9.5% seen once. Sequencing was performed on PBMCs or a T cell subset sorted from them (not recorded which). The receptors originated from a man aged 18 to 30 who had mild COVID-19 (a few samples of this study predate the infection). Cell type and time point are not known.

This clonotype was seen a few times. The chain has TRBV24-1 and TRBJ2-1; 10 bases match TRBD1. The V segment lost 4 bases and the J segment 5 bases; nucleotides outside the gene matches: 4. The germline V gene encodes CDR1 KGHDR and CDR2 SFDVKD. The CDR3 runs 15 residues. The CDR3 here is CATSEPGTGDNEQFF. DNA for the CDR3: TGTGCCACCAGTGAACCCGGGACAGGGGACAATGAGCAGTTCTTC.

This clonotype was detected a few times. V gene TRBV3-1 combines with J gene TRBJ2-7, with D tentatively TRBD1 (6 bases). Germline V gene lookup returns CDR1 LGHDT and CDR2 YNNKEL (reference sequence). The CDR3 has 12 residues. V shed 4 bases and J shed 5 bases, with 9 bases lying between them. The CDR3 spells CASSPRQDEQYF. The CDR3 DNA reads as TGTGCCAGCAGCCCCCGACAGGACGAGCAGTACTTC.

V gene TRBV9 combines with J gene TRBJ1-2; the match to TRBD1 covers 7 bases. CDR1 SGDLS and CDR2 YYNGEE come from the germline V gene. This CDR3 is 14 amino acids long. Trimming cost V 0 bases and J 5 bases; bases outside gene matches: 4. CDR3 nucleotides: TGTGCCAGCAGCGTAGATACAGGGGTTTATGGCTACACCTTC. It specifies CASSVDTGVYGYTF.

At least ten counts were recorded for this clonotype. The rearrangement joins TRBV5-1 to TRBJ2-5; TRBD1 is a possible D gene (6 bases). Trimming took 4 bases from V and 4 from J, leaving 14 bases between them. The CDR3 consists of 14 residues. CDR1 is SGHRS and CDR2 is YFSETQ in the germline V gene. CDR3 protein: CASSLDSPVETQYF. DNA of the CDR3: TGCGCCAGCAGCCTGGACAGTCCGGTAGAGACCCAGTACTTC. The full variable domain, its missing parts supplied by reference TRBV5-1 and TRBJ2-5, is KAGVTQTPRYLIKTRGQQVTLSCSPISGHRSVSWYQQTPGQGLQFLFEYFSETQRNKGNFPGRFSGRQFSNSRSEMNVSTLELGDSALYLCASSLDSPVETQYFGPGTRLLVL.

The CDR3 spells CSARKRGTEGQYF. The DNA of the CDR3 is TGCAGTGCTAGAAAACGCGGGACCGAGGGCCAGTACTTC. The chain uses TRBV20-1 and TRBJ2-5; a possible D gene is TRBD2 (6 bases). The CDR3 covers 13 residues. The germline gives CDR1 DFQATT, CDR2 SNEGSKA (reference sequence). V was shortened by 2 bases and J by 10 bases, with 17 bases between the two germline ends.

This clonotype was counted ten times or more. V and J are TRBV12-3 or TRBV12-4 and TRBJ2-2; D gene uncertain. Trimming left V 8 bases short and J 6 bases short, with 4 bases between. This CDR3 region has 10 residues. The CDR3 sequence is CASEAGELFF. The CDR3 nucleotides read TGTGCCAGCGAAGCCGGGGAGCTGTTTTTT.

This clonotype was seen repeatedly, ten times or more. V and J are TRBV3-1 and TRBJ2-1; 8 bases match TRBD2. This CDR3 has 15 amino acids. V trimming: 5 bases; J trimming: 7 bases; junction bases outside the gene matches: 10. Looked up from germline, CDR1 is LGHDT and CDR2 is YNNKEL (reference sequence). The CDR3, as DNA: TGTGCCAGCAGCGGGAAATGGAGCGGGGGTAATGAGCAGTTCTTC. Its translation is CASSGKWSGGNEQFF.

The V and J genes are TRBV5-1 and TRBJ1-1; perhaps TRBD1 as D (5 bases). From germline, CDR1 is SGHRS and CDR2 YFSETQ. This CDR3 is 13 amino acids long. Trimming cost V 4 bases and J 7 bases, with 14 bases left between them. The CDR3 sequence: CASSPRGVGEAFF. CDR3 nucleotide sequence: TGCGCCAGCAGCCCGAGAGGGGTAGGTGAAGCTTTCTTT.

The chain has TRBV30 and TRBJ2-5, with D unresolved. This CDR3 is built from 15 residues. Between the trimmed V and J ends, which lost 2 bases and 5 bases, there was a span of 18 bases. Germline V gene sequence: CDR1 GTSNPN, CDR2 SVGIG (reference sequence). The CDR3 loop is CAWSYGGVRWETQYF. In DNA, the CDR3 is TGTGCCTGGAGTTATGGTGGGGTGAGGTGGGAGACCCAGTACTTC.

This clonotype was seen at least ten times. The chain has TRBV12-3 or TRBV12-4 and TRBJ2-2; tentative D call: TRBD1 (6 bases). V lost 6 bases and J 7 bases, leaving 9 bases between the germline ends. The CDR3 loop spans 12 amino acids. DNA of the CDR3: TGTGCCAGCAGACCAGGGGACGGGGAGCTGTTTTTT. This codes for CASRPGDGELFF.

The chain employs TRBV2 and TRBJ2-5, with 8 bases fitting TRBD1. V shed 6 bases, J shed 4 bases, and the junction held 7 bases outside the gene matches. CDR3 size: 14 residues. The germline V gene has CDR1 SNHLY and CDR2 FYNNEI. The CDR3 here is CASRTGTGGETQYF. The CDR3 bases are TGTGCCAGCAGGACCGGGACAGGAGGAGAGACCCAGTACTTC.

The CDR3 here is CASSVSGTGRGYTF. As DNA, the CDR3 is TGTGCCAGCAGTGTCTCCGGGACAGGGAGAGGGTACACCTTC. This rearrangement joins TRBV25-1 to TRBJ1-2; 9 nucleotides line up with TRBD1. V was pared by 4 bases and J by 11 bases, with 11 bases of the junction left unmatched. CDR1 and CDR2 from the germline V gene are MGHDK and SYGVNS. The CDR3 runs to 14 residues.

This clonotype appeared a few times. The chain is built from TRBV7-2 and TRBJ2-2; 8 nucleotides agree with TRBD1. This CDR3 region has 14 residues. The ends lost 7 bases at V and 3 bases at J; junction bases unmatched: 4. Germline CDR1 SGHTA, CDR2 FQGNSA. Here the CDR3 reads CASKYRGDTGELFF. The CDR3 DNA is TGTGCCAGCAAGTACAGGGGGGACACCGGGGAGCTGTTTTTT.

This chain uses TRBV7-9 with TRBJ1-1; D gene uncertain. V dropped 2 bases and J dropped 4 bases, with 11 bases sitting between them. This CDR3 is built from 14 residues. Germline CDR1 and CDR2: SEHNR and FQNEAQ (reference sequence). This CDR3 reads CASSLRGSGTEAFF. The CDR3, as DNA: TGTGCCAGCAGCTTACGAGGGTCGGGCACTGAAGCTTTCTTT.

This clonotype was counted many times. The chain is built from TRBV12-3 or TRBV12-4 and TRBJ2-1; D possibly matches TRBD1 or TRBD2 (5 bases each). The CDR3 is made up of 15 amino acids. Trimming cost V 2 bases and J 4 bases, with 12 bases left between them. CDR3 nucleotide sequence: TGTGCCAGCAGTTTAAGACGGGGCGAGTACAATGAGCAGTTCTTC. Translating gives CASSLRRGEYNEQFF.

This clonotype was counted between two and nine times. This chain joins TRBV7-2 and TRBJ1-3; 8 nucleotides agree with TRBD1. Per the germline V gene, CDR1 is SGHTA and CDR2 is FQGNSA. The CDR3 spans 19 residues. V dropped 0 bases and J dropped 0; count of bases not matched to a gene: 10. CDR3 DNA: TGTGCCAGCAGCTTAGCCCAAGGGACAGGCGACTACTCTGGAAACACCATATATTTT. As protein: CASSLAQGTGDYSGNTIYF.

In this sample, this clonotype turned up a few times. The genes are TRBV9 and TRBJ1-6, with D perhaps TRBD1 (6 bases). The CDR3 has 15 amino acids. The germline V and J ends were trimmed by 0 bases and 7 bases, with 11 bases remaining between them. Germline V gives CDR1 SGDLS, CDR2 YYNGEE. The CDR3 bases are TGTGCCAGCAGCGTAGACAGGGTTGGCAATTCACCCCTCCACTTT. Its protein product is CASSVDRVGNSPLHF.

This clonotype was recorded a few times. The chain couples TRBV29-1 to TRBJ1-3; tentative D call: TRBD1 (5 bases). Germline CDR1 is SQVTM and CDR2 is ANQGSEA. The CDR3 totals 17 residues. Trimming shortened V by 7 bases and J by 0 bases, and 22 bases separated the two germline ends. CDR3 protein: CSARDFDRLSSGNTIYF. Here the CDR3 DNA reads TGCAGCGCCCGGGATTTCGACAGACTGAGCTCTGGAAACACCATATATTTT.

The chain couples TRBV5-1 to TRBJ2-7; a possible D gene is TRBD1 (6 bases). The CDR3 totals 14 residues. Between the trimmed V and J ends, which lost 3 bases and 3 bases, there was a span of 13 bases. Per germline, CDR1 SGHRS and CDR2 YFSETQ. CDR3 sequence reads: CASSSVQGNYEQYF. CDR3 DNA sequence: TGCGCCAGCAGCTCGGTACAGGGTAACTACGAGCAGTACTTC.

In this sample, this clonotype turned up many times. This chain uses TRBV12-3 or TRBV12-4 with TRBJ2-3; D possibly corresponds to TRBD2 (6 bases). V was shortened by 6 bases and J by 3 bases, with 7 bases between the two germline ends. The CDR3 runs to 12 residues. This chain's CDR3 is CASREGTDTQYF. CDR3 coding DNA: TGTGCCAGCAGGGAGGGAACAGATACGCAGTATTTT.

This clonotype showed up many times. This chain links TRBV2 with TRBJ1-2; D unclear. Trimming removed 8 bases from V and 8 bases from J, with 15 bases in between. This CDR3 is built from 12 residues. The V gene's germline CDR1 is SNHLY and CDR2 FYNNEI. The CDR3 DNA sequence: TGTGCCAGCGGATGGACTTTGGGGGGCTACACCTTC. Translation gives CASGWTLGGYTF.

There are a few counts of this clonotype. V gene TRBV28 combines with J gene TRBJ2-3, with 7 bases lining up with TRBD1. Trimming at V came to 3 bases and at J to 0 bases, leaving 6 bases not matched to a gene. This CDR3 is 16 amino acids long. Germline V lookup: CDR1 MDHEN, CDR2 SYDVKM. CDR3 in DNA: TGTGCCAGCAGTTTTAACCCGGGACAGAGCACAGATACGCAGTATTTT. It specifies CASSFNPGQSTDTQYF.

V usage is TRBV18 and J usage is TRBJ2-5, with a tentative D call TRBD2 (6 bases). Per the germline V gene, CDR1 is KGHSH and CDR2 is LQKENI. There are 15 residues in the CDR3. V lost 8 bases and J lost 4, with 20 bases in between. The CDR3 DNA reads as TGTGCCAGCGACCCCGGCCTAGCCGGGGGAGAGACCCAGTACTTC. This codes for CASDPGLAGGETQYF.

This clonotype has just a few counts. At one of its ends the junction is not consistent with the germline gene, which may arise from a read error. The rearrangement links TRBV7-7 to TRBJ2-6, with D tentatively TRBD1 (6 bases). The CDR3 extends over 17 amino acids. Germline assignment: CDR1 SSHAT and CDR2 FNYEAQ (reference sequence). This CDR3 reads CASSSLTGMFGANVLTF. The CDR3 DNA reads TGTGCTAGCAGCTCTCTGACAGGAATGTTTGGGGCCAACGTCCTGACTTTC. Drawing the rest from reference TRBV7-7 and TRBJ2-6, the complete variable domain is GAGVSQSPRYKVTKRGQDVTLRCDPISSHATLYWYQQALGQGPEFLTYFNYEAQPDKSGLPSDRFSAERPEGSISTLTIQRTEQRDSAMYRCASSSLTGMFGANVLTFGAGSRLTVL.

This clonotype was detected only once. The CDR3 region is CASSPAVGYQETQYF. CDR3 in DNA: TGCGCCAGCAGCCCAGCGGTGGGTTACCAAGAGACCCAGTACTTC. V and J are TRBV5-1 and TRBJ2-5, with D perhaps matching TRBD2 (5 bases). This CDR3 comprises 15 residues. V lost 4 bases and J lost 0, with 13 bases in between. Germline CDR1 is SGHRS and CDR2 is YFSETQ. Using reference TRBV5-1 and TRBJ2-5 for the parts outside the CDR3, the full variable domain is KAGVTQTPRYLIKTRGQQVTLSCSPISGHRSVSWYQQTPGQGLQFLFEYFSETQRNKGNFPGRFSGRQFSNSRSEMNVSTLELGDSALYLCASSPAVGYQETQYFGPGTRLLVL.

In this sample, this clonotype turned up a few times. V usage is TRBV29-1 and J usage is TRBJ1-2; weak D call: TRBD1 (5 bases). Germline assignment: CDR1 SQVTM and CDR2 ANQGSEA. V was trimmed by 0 bases and J by 3 bases, leaving 11 bases between them. This CDR3 contains 14 residues. CDR3 amino acids: CSVEEGADHYGYTF. CDR3 bases: TGCAGCGTTGAAGAAGGGGCAGACCACTATGGCTACACCTTC.